The 11 T cell receptor beta chains presented below share a single source sample, sequenced in a study of OX40 agonist ivuxolimab in advanced cancers. Profiled with immunoSEQ multiplex PCR; TCRdb holds only in-frame clones, not every one. Of tens of thousands of clones listed, roughly four fifths were seen once; the top ten hold about 4.5%. The sequenced sample was CD4+ or CD8+ T cells sorted from blood, obtained in a trial of the OX40 agonist ivuxolimab. Receptors originate from an adult with an advanced solid tumor such as melanoma, head and neck, liver or kidney cancer.

The J gene is TRBJ2-1, the V gene TRBV29-1; D unclear. Germline V gives CDR1 SQVTM, CDR2 ANQGSEA. V dropped 4 bases and J dropped 8 bases, with 12 bases sitting between them. The CDR3 is 12 residues long. CDR3 coding DNA: TGCAGCGTTGCATCCCCGTGGGATGAGCAGTTCTTC. Its protein product is CSVASPWDEQFF.

V is TRBV28 and J is TRBJ2-7; D gene unclear. Germline-derived CDR1 and CDR2 are MDHEN and SYDVKM. The CDR3 is made up of 12 amino acids. V was shortened by 10 bases and J by 2 bases, with 12 bases between the two germline ends. The CDR3 nucleotides read TGTGCCACCCTCAGGTCCCCCTACGAGCAGTACTTC. Its protein is CATLRSPYEQYF.

Only a few counts were recorded for this clone. The chain recombines TRBV7-8 with TRBJ2-5, with 9 bases aligning to TRBD2. Germline CDR1 SGHVS, CDR2 FQNEAQ. The J segment lost 2 bases and the V segment lost 6 bases, leaving 7 bases of the junction unmatched. The CDR3 runs 15 residues. Here the CDR3 DNA reads TGTGCCAGCAGGTCCCGGACTAGCGCGCAAGAGACCCAGTACTTC. It specifies CASRSRTSAQETQYF.

V is TRBV19 and J is TRBJ2-5, with D perhaps matching TRBD2 (6 bases). Trimming stripped 3 bases from V and 5 bases from J, with 13 bases between. There are 14 residues in the CDR3. Germline CDR1 LNHDA, CDR2 SQIVND (reference sequence). The CDR3 DNA is TGTGCCAGTAGTATGTTGCGGGGTGGGGAGACCCAGTACTTC. Translating it yields CASSMLRGGETQYF.

This sequence joins TRBV6-4 and TRBJ1-2; tentatively, D is TRBD1 (5 bases). The CDR3 contains 14 residues. Germline assignment: CDR1 MRHNA and CDR2 SNTAGT. Trimming shortened V by 2 bases and J by 7 bases, and 14 bases separated the two germline ends. The CDR3 sequence is CASSDEGSGGGYTF. The CDR3 coding sequence is TGTGCCAGCAGTGACGAGGGCAGCGGGGGTGGCTACACCTTC.

A few counts support this clone. CDR3 bases: TGTGCCAGCAGCCAACAGGGAATAGGCACTGAAGCTTTCTTT. This encodes CASSQQGIGTEAFF. J is TRBJ1-1 and V is TRBV14; possible D gene TRBD1, 5 bases. CDR1 and CDR2 from the germline V gene are SGHDN and FVKESK. This CDR3 has 14 amino acids. Trimming took off 2 bases at V and 4 bases at J, with 11 bases between the two ends.

For this clone: This sample includes further DNA sequences coding for the same CDR3. The genes are TRBV5-6 and TRBJ1-1; possibly TRBD1 for D (5 bases). Trimming removed 6 bases at V and 6 bases at J, with 18 bases between. The CDR3 loop spans 14 amino acids. Germline values: CDR1 SGHDT, CDR2 YYEEEE. In nucleotides, the CDR3 is TGTGCCAGCAACTTCCCAGGGAGGACCGCTGAAGCTTTCTTT. This sequence encodes CASNFPGRTAEAFF. Using reference TRBV5-6 and TRBJ1-1 for the parts outside the CDR3, the full variable domain is DAGVTQSPTHLIKTRGQQVTLRCSPKSGHDTVSWYQQALGQGPQFIFQYYEEEERQRGNFPDRFSGHQFPNYSSELNVNALLLGDSALYLCASNFPGRTAEAFFGQGTRLTVV.

This rearrangement joins TRBV5-1 to TRBJ2-7, with 11 positions matching TRBD1. With 3 bases clipped from V and 6 bases from J, the junction kept 11 bases outside the gene matches. Per germline, CDR1 SGHRS and CDR2 YFSETQ. The CDR3 extends over 16 amino acids. This CDR3 reads CASSSGAGTGGGEQYF. CDR3 coding DNA: TGCGCCAGCAGCTCGGGAGCCGGGACAGGGGGTGGCGAGCAGTACTTC.

The chain employs TRBV5-1 and TRBJ2-1; a weak D match, TRBD1 (6 bases). Trimming cost V 2 bases and J 3 bases, with 9 bases left between them. This CDR3 has 14 amino acids. The germline gives CDR1 SGHRS, CDR2 YFSETQ. The DNA for the CDR3 is TGCGCCAGCAGCTTTTCGGACAGCTACAATGAGCAGTTCTTC. It yields the protein CASSFSDSYNEQFF.

The chain couples TRBV7-2 to TRBJ1-2; D gene unclear. Between the trimmed V and J ends, which lost 2 bases and 6 bases, there was a span of 4 bases. This CDR3 spans 11 amino acids. Germline CDR1 and CDR2: SGHTA and FQGNSA. The CDR3 coding sequence is TGTGCCAGCAGCTTAAGGGATGGCTACACCTTC. Protein sequence: CASSLRDGYTF. The complete variable domain, with remaining parts taken from reference TRBV7-2 and TRBJ1-2, reads GAGVSQSPSNKVTEKGKDVELRCDPISGHTALYWYRQSLGQGLEFLIYFQGNSAPDKSGLPSDRFSAERTGGSVSTLTIQRTQQEDSAVYLCASSLRDGYTFGSGTRLTVV.

The V and J genes are TRBV7-2 and TRBJ2-5; 11 nucleotides align to TRBD2. The J segment lost 5 bases and the V segment lost 1 base, leaving 9 bases of the junction unmatched. Germline V gives CDR1 SGHTA, CDR2 FQGNSA. There are 17 residues in the CDR3. CDR3 sequence: CASSLVGSGGVAETQYF. The CDR3 DNA is TGTGCCAGCAGCTTAGTCGGTAGCGGGGGGGTAGCCGAGACCCAGTACTTC.